This entry lists 3 T cell receptor beta chains sequenced from one sample in a study of cytomegalovirus exposure and HLA in healthy donors. Vbeta (60) and Jbeta (13) primers were used in the PCR. The method was immunoSEQ multiplex PCR; TCRdb's version includes in-frame clones alone and lacks a portion of them. Among under 170,000 clones listed, 70% to 80% were seen once. The sequenced material came from PBMCs. Source of these receptors: a man in his fifties or sixties in good health and CMV-seropositive.

The chain employs TRBV7-9 and TRBJ2-5, with D maybe TRBD1 (7 bases). This CDR3 comprises 14 residues. Trimming took 5 bases from V and 4 from J, leaving 14 bases between them. Germline V gives CDR1 SEHNR, CDR2 FQNEAQ (reference sequence). CDR3 residues: CASSEGAGGETQYF. The CDR3 bases are TGTGCCAGCAGCGAGGGGGCCGGGGGAGAGACCCAGTACTTC.

This clone turned up a few times. The gene calls are TRBV5-1 and TRBJ2-3, with TRBD2 as a possible D gene (5 bases). Germline V CDR1 and CDR2: SGHRS, YFSETQ. The CDR3 is 12 residues long. Trimming took off 0 bases at V and 6 bases at J, with 5 bases between the two ends. The CDR3 DNA is TGCGCCAGCAGCTTGGTAGCGGATACGCAGTATTTT. It specifies CASSLVADTQYF.

The chain combines TRBV5-1 with TRBJ1-2; 10 nucleotides line up with TRBD1. V shed 4 bases and J 3 bases; nucleotides not matched to a gene: 9. Germline lookup yields CDR1 SGHRS and CDR2 YFSETQ. The CDR3 totals 16 residues. The DNA for the CDR3 is TGCGCCAGCAGCCGAGGACAGGGGGTAATCGACTATGGCTACACCTTC. Its translation is CASSRGQGVIDYGYTF.